This T cell receptor (beta chain) came from a study of T cells after yellow fever vaccination. Study in general: Preparation used SMART-Seq v4 Ultra Low Input for the low-cell-number fractions. Study-level points and caveats: A large majority of primary-vaccination clones showed up again after the booster (just under 97% CD4, 85% to 90% CD8). Weaker overall, the secondary response nonetheless peaked faster (day 5 versus 15).

TCR cDNA, made by 5'RACE template switching, carried an added universal primer site and UMIs. TCRdb analysed the 5' RACE reads with MiXCR anew, one entry per CDR3 protein. This table holds a few hundred thousand distinct CDR3 sequences, roughly 4.3% found once. This clonotype was picked up a small number of times. Antigen specificity is unknown. Trimming took off 3 bases at V and 1 base at J, with 14 bases between the two ends. There are 16 residues in the CDR3. Germline CDR1 and CDR2: MGHRA and YSYEKL. Sample: PBMCs, taken 5 days after the yellow fever booster vaccination. This TCR derives from a young man who received the YFV17D yellow fever vaccine. The chain combines TRBV4-1 with TRBJ2-3; TRBD1 might be the D (6 bases). CDR3 residues: CASSHRGQPRTDTQYF. As DNA, the CDR3 is TGCGCCAGCAGCCATCGAGGACAGCCCCGCACAGATACGCAGTATTTT.